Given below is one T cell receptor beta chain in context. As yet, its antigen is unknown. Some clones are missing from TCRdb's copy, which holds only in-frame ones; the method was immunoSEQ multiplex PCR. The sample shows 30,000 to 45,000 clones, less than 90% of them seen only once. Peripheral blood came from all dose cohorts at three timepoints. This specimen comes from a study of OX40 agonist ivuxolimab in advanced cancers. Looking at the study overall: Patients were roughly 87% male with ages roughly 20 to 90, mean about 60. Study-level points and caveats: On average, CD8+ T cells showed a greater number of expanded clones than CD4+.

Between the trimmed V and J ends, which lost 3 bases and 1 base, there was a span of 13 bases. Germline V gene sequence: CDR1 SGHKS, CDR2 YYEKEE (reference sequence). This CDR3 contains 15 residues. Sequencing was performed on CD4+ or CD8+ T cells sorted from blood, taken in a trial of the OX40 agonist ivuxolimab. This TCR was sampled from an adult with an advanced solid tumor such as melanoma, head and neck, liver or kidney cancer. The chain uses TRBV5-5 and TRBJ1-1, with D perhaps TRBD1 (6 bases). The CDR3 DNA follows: TGTGCCAGCAGCTCGGACAGCCAAAGGAACACTGAAGCTTTCTTT. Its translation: CASSSDSQRNTEAFF.